This T cell receptor (beta chain) stems from a study of Ad26.COV2.S vaccination and SARS-CoV-2 variants (dated by TCRdb to about 2021). For the study in its entirety: Vaccine-arm donors came from COV1001, a multicentre, randomized, double-blind, placebo-controlled phase I-IIa trial of Ad26.COV2.S in healthy adults. The TCR-sequenced set comprised approximately 30 samples: around 20 Ad26.COV2.S vaccine recipients, 5 placebo recipients and 8 SARS-CoV-2 convalescent individuals. Trial participants were randomized into five groups of five, in which low-dose or high-dose Ad26.COV2.S was given once or twice, or placebo was given on both occasions. Dosing of Ad26.COV2.S was intramuscular, at either 5x10^10 or 1x10^11 viral particles, delivered as one shot or as two shots spaced 56 days apart. TCRbeta repertoire sequencing served as the tool for gauging how specific and how broad the SARS-CoV-2-reactive T cell receptors were following Ad26.COV2.S vaccination. Investigators remained blinded to trial group allocation during experiments and outcome assessment.

Points the paper makes about the study in general: The authors noted that the TCR breadth and depth analyses may have underestimated total T cell responses. Spike-specific TCR breadth was higher in Ad26.COV2.S recipients than in placebo recipients (P = 0.0014). Non-spike TCR breadth was comparable between vaccine and placebo recipients, consistent with the vaccine containing only spike. Substantial breadth of spike-specific CD8+ and CD4+ T cell responses was reported after vaccination. The study was not powered for comparison of responses between vaccine doses or regimens.

Comment on this clone: Its antigen has not been determined. No base-level quality is on record; no much larger clone is a single base apart.

The sample's treatment or condition label is to be understood as: approximately 18 received Ad26.COV2.S at low or high dose, single or two shots; roughly five received placebo; per-sample allocation not given. For vaccine and placebo recipients, repertoires were sequenced using samples collected on day 63 after the first injection. In Cohort 1b, around 25 adults aged 18-55 years were enrolled at a single site in Boston, USA, between 29 July and 7 August 2020. Ad26.COV2.S was a replication-incompetent adenovirus type 26 vector that expressed a prefusion-stabilized SARS-CoV-2 spike protein derived from the original Wuhan strain. The immunoSEQ Assay was used to sequence TCRbeta CDR3 regions. After extraction, genomic DNA underwent amplification by bias-controlled multiplex PCR, followed by high-throughput sequencing. In the authors' own workflow: To quantify the absolute abundance of each unique TCRbeta CDR3 region, sequences were collapsed and filtered. T cell fraction was estimated by normalizing TCRbeta template counts to usable DNA, with usable DNA measured through amplification of reference genes found in all nucleated cells. Repertoire TCRs were annotated as SARS-CoV-2-specific by exact matching of V gene, CDR3 amino acid sequence and J gene to a known reactive TCR set. The reference SARS-CoV-2 TCR set was derived from MIRA and filtered for enrichment in COVID-19-positive ImmuneCODE repertoires, a step that removed public or cross-reactive TCRs. Drawing on the MIRA antigens, annotated TCRs were analysed further at the level of specific ORF or position within ORF. Breadth was defined as the number of annotated unique rearrangements divided by the total number of unique productive rearrangements, and depth was defined as the summed frequency of the annotated unique rearrangements. Two-sided Wilcoxon rank-sum tests were applied when comparing TCR breadth between groups. TCRdb carries this immuneACCESS record with in-frame sequences only. Its versions omit some clonotypes, under half of them owing to an unresolved V gene in the studies checked, with the rest unexplained. V and J calls and clone size come straight from that table; D and trimming were deduced from the DNA. The sample table contains some 300,000 clones; only one count was recorded for just over 85% of them. The ten top clones hold less than 2% of the sample.

The CDR3 measures 16 amino acids from cysteine to phenylalanine. Only the CDR3 portion is preserved as DNA: 48 bases, with reading frame beginning at the first base. In the germline V gene (reference sequence), CDR1 corresponds to MNHEY and CDR2 to SMNVEV. V is clipped by 2 bases and J by 6 bases, and the sequence between their germline boundaries is 14 bases long. Rearrangement joined TRBV27 to TRBJ1-6; TRBD1 is perhaps the D gene, given 6 matching bases. The sequencing used peripheral blood, collected in a trial of Ad26.COV2.S vaccine versus placebo. The receptor was isolated from a person between 18 and 59 years old who received the Ad26.COV2.S COVID-19 vaccine or a placebo. The DNA reads as follows: TGTGCCAGCAGTTTACTAGGGACAACTGGTAATTCACCCCTCCACTTT. Its protein is CASSLLGTTGNSPLHF.